What follows are 25 T cell receptor beta chains derived from one specimen sequenced in a study of cytomegalovirus exposure and HLA in healthy donors. The PCR was carried out with 60 Vbeta primers and 13 Jbeta primers. Sequencing was performed with immunoSEQ multiplex PCR; in TCRdb, only in-frame clones are kept and a portion is missing. The repertoire consists of about 130,000 clones, with around four fifths occurring once and the leading ten covering over 1.5%. Sequencing used PBMCs. The receptor set was obtained from a man aged 35-49 years in good health and CMV-seronegative.

This chain uses TRBV13 with TRBJ2-1, with TRBD2 matching over 10 bases. Trimming took 3 bases from V and 4 from J; bases not matched to a gene: 3. The germline V gene encodes CDR1 PRHDT and CDR2 FYEKMQ (reference sequence). CDR3 length equals 15 residues. The CDR3 DNA follows: TGTGCCAGCAGCTTTGGACTAGCGGAATACAATGAGCAGTTCTTC. This sequence encodes CASSFGLAEYNEQFF.

The CDR3 here is CASSKGGSSDTQYF. The CDR3 DNA is TGTGCCAGCAGCAAAGGCGGCTCATCTGATACGCAGTATTTT. The chain carries TRBV7-2 and TRBJ2-3; D is ambiguous. Per the germline V gene, CDR1 is SGHTA and CDR2 is FQGNSA. The CDR3 runs to 14 residues. Trimming removed 5 bases at V and 6 bases at J, with 15 bases between.

This clone came up once. This chain connects TRBV5-8 to TRBJ1-6; D gene ambiguous. The length of the CDR3 is 13 residues. Germline CDR1 and CDR2: SGHTS and YDEGEE. Between the trimmed V and J ends, which lost 1 base and 7 bases, there was a span of 6 bases. CDR3 in amino acids: CASSLYFNSPLHF. The CDR3 DNA follows: TGTGCCAGCAGCTTGTATTTCAATTCACCCCTCCACTTT.

The V call is TRBV10-3, the J call TRBJ2-7, with a tentative D call TRBD2 (7 bases). CDR3 size: 14 residues. Trimming took off 10 bases at V and 5 bases at J, with 21 bases between the two ends. CDR1 is ENHRY and CDR2 is SYGVKD in the germline V gene. CDR3 loop: CATKPEGRGDEQYF. In DNA form, the CDR3 reads TGTGCCACCAAACCAGAGGGGAGGGGGGACGAGCAGTACTTC.

This rearrangement joins TRBV7-9 to TRBJ2-1, with D perhaps matching TRBD1 (5 bases). Trimming cost V 5 bases and J 6 bases, with 17 bases left between them. The CDR3 totals 15 residues. Germline assignment: CDR1 SEHNR and CDR2 FQNEAQ (reference sequence). This CDR3 reads CASSESGLTGNEQFF. CDR3 coding DNA: TGTGCCAGCAGCGAAAGTGGGCTTACAGGCAATGAGCAGTTCTTC.

The gene calls are TRBV9 and TRBJ2-3; unclear D gene. V was cut by 3 bases and J by 4 bases, with 18 bases left in between. The CDR3 loop spans 16 amino acids. Looked up from germline, CDR1 is SGDLS and CDR2 is YYNGEE. The CDR3 is CASSAVLGFSADTQYF. The CDR3 region has the DNA TGTGCCAGCAGCGCCGTCCTAGGATTCAGCGCAGATACGCAGTATTTT.

This clone has more than one count but fewer than ten. The rearrangement links TRBV20-1 to TRBJ2-3; maybe TRBD2 (5 bases). The V gene lost 6 bases and the J gene lost 3 bases, with 7 bases spanning the gap. The germline CDR1 and CDR2 sequences are DFQATT and SNEGSKA (reference sequence). The CDR3 runs 11 residues. The CDR3 loop is CSAEGTDTQYF. CDR3 nucleotide sequence: TGCAGTGCCGAGGGAACAGATACGCAGTATTTT.

The gene calls are TRBV2 and TRBJ2-3; the match to TRBD2 covers 10 bases. Looked up from germline, CDR1 is SNHLY and CDR2 is FYNNEI. The CDR3 runs 15 residues. The junction had 3 bases not matched to a gene; V was cut back by 6 bases and J by 0 bases. The CDR3 coding sequence is TGTGCCAGCAGCCAGACTAGCGGGAGCACAGATACGCAGTATTTT. It codes for CASSQTSGSTDTQYF.

The chain employs TRBV7-9 and TRBJ2-7, with D maybe TRBD2 (5 bases). Germline V gives CDR1 SEHNR, CDR2 FQNEAQ (reference sequence). This CDR3 comprises 12 residues. Trimming removed 6 bases from V and 2 bases from J, with 8 bases in between. Here the CDR3 DNA reads TGTGCCAGCAGTCGGGGAACCTACGAGCAGTACTTC. Residues: CASSRGTYEQYF. Based on the CDR3 plus reference TRBV7-9 and TRBJ2-7, the full variable domain is DTGVSQNPRHKITKRGQNVTFRCDPISEHNRLYWYRQTLGQGPEFLTYFQNEAQLEKSRLLSDRFSAERPKGSFSTLEIQRTEQGDSAMYLCASSRGTYEQYFGPGTRLTVT.

The rearrangement links TRBV4-3 to TRBJ1-5; D possibly corresponds to TRBD1 (5 bases). Trimming took 0 bases from V and 2 from J, leaving 8 bases between them. This CDR3 has 15 residues. Germline-derived CDR1 and CDR2 are LGHNA and YSLEER. CDR3 in DNA: TGCGCCAGCAGCCAAGACGGGGGACGCAATCAGCCCCAGCATTTT. Protein: CASSQDGGRNQPQHF.

The rearrangement joins TRBV19 to TRBJ2-1; 7 nucleotides line up with TRBD2. From germline, CDR1 is LNHDA and CDR2 SQIVND (reference sequence). CDR3 length: 14 amino acids. The V segment lost 6 bases and the J segment 8 bases; nucleotides outside the gene matches: 10. CDR3 nucleotides: TGTGCCAGTAGCCTCCCACTAGCGAACGATGAGCAGTTCTTC. Amino acids: CASSLPLANDEQFF.

The chain links TRBV11-1 to TRBJ2-7, with 8 bases fitting TRBD2. Germline CDR1 SGHAT, CDR2 FQDESV (reference sequence). The CDR3 length is 14 residues. V was pared by 5 bases and J by 6 bases, with 9 bases of the junction left unmatched. CDR3 sequence reads: CASSVGLAAPEQYF. The CDR3 DNA sequence: TGTGCCAGCAGCGTTGGACTAGCTGCGCCCGAGCAGTACTTC.

This CDR3 is CASSLGTGRVGYTF. CDR3 DNA sequence: TGTGCCAGCAGCTTAGGAACAGGGAGGGTTGGCTACACCTTC. The V and J genes are TRBV7-2 and TRBJ1-2, with D possibly being TRBD1 (6 bases). The CDR3 covers 14 residues. With 1 base removed from V and 7 bases from J, the gap between germline ends came to 13 bases. Germline values: CDR1 SGHTA, CDR2 FQGNSA.

The DNA for the CDR3 is TGTGCCAGCAGCTTGGCCGAGGGGGGGATCATGGGCTACACCTTC. Translation: CASSLAEGGIMGYTF. V and J are TRBV5-4 and TRBJ1-2, with D perhaps TRBD1 (6 bases). The germline V gene has CDR1 SGHNT and CDR2 YYREEE (reference sequence). Trimming stripped 0 bases from V and 8 bases from J, with 17 bases between. The CDR3 totals 15 residues.

The genes are TRBV7-9 and TRBJ1-2; D is unclear. V was trimmed by 1 base and J by 4 bases, leaving 10 bases between them. This CDR3 has 14 residues. Looked up from germline, CDR1 is SEHNR and CDR2 is FQNEAQ (reference sequence). The CDR3 DNA follows: TGTGCCAGCAGCTTAGACCCAGGTATCTATGGCTACACCTTC. This gives the protein CASSLDPGIYGYTF.

CDR3 region: CASRAFTDMNTEAFF. DNA for the CDR3: TGCGCCAGCAGGGCTTTCACAGACATGAACACTGAAGCTTTCTTT. This chain uses TRBV5-1 with TRBJ1-1; D call uncertain. CDR3 length equals 15 residues. In germline, CDR1 is SGHRS, CDR2 YFSETQ. V lost 5 bases to trimming and J lost 0 bases, with 14 bases between them.

With respect to this clone: Because it lacks the conserved phenylalanine or tryptophan at the end, this CDR3 is likely a read error. The rearrangement links TRBV4-3 to TRBJ2-7; unclear D gene. The V end lost 0 bases, the J end lost 0 bases, and 9 bases lay between the germline ends. CDR3 size: 15 residues. The germline gives CDR1 LGHNA, CDR2 YSLEER. CDR3 DNA sequence: TGCGCCAGCAGCCAAGATGCCAGTAGCTCCTACGAGCAGTACCTC. This sequence encodes CASSQDASSSYEQYL.

CDR3: CASSEQGSVHDEQFF. The CDR3 DNA reads TGTGCCAGCAGCGAACAGGGGTCCGTGCACGATGAGCAGTTCTTC. J is TRBJ2-1 and V is TRBV11-1; 7 bases line up with TRBD1. Germline V gives CDR1 SGHAT, CDR2 FQDESV (reference sequence). Losses at the gene ends were 5 bases for V and 8 bases for J; bases not matched to a gene: 12. This CDR3 is built from 15 residues.

The chain has TRBV7-9 and TRBJ2-5; D remains ambiguous. The J call is in doubt because the DNA end fits TRBJ2-7 better. The CDR3 length is 13 residues. Germline values: CDR1 SEHNR, CDR2 FQNEAQ (reference sequence). This chain's CDR3 is CASSLGDYYEQYF. Written as DNA, the CDR3 is TGTGCCAGCAGCTTAGGAGATTACTACGAGCAGTACTTC.

The chain is built from TRBV14 and TRBJ2-7; possibly TRBD2 for D (5 bases). V was cut by 4 bases and J by 0 bases, with 7 bases left in between. The CDR3 contains 13 residues. The V gene's germline CDR1 is SGHDN and CDR2 FVKESK. The CDR3 coding sequence is TGTGCCAGCAGCCCGGGGTTCTCCTACGAGCAGTACTTC. Protein product: CASSPGFSYEQYF.

This clone was observed once. This chain connects TRBV11-2 to TRBJ2-7, with a weak D call TRBD1 (7 bases). CDR1 and CDR2 from the germline V gene are SGHAT and FQNNGV. Trimming removed 1 base at V and 2 bases at J, with 15 bases between. The CDR3 is made up of 16 amino acids. This CDR3 is CASSLAAQGTAYEQYF. The DNA of the CDR3 is TGTGCCAGCAGCTTAGCAGCACAGGGGACTGCCTACGAGCAGTACTTC.

The genes are TRBV5-1 and TRBJ2-3; D not certain. CDR1 is SGHRS, CDR2 YFSETQ, per germline. Trimming stripped 4 bases from V and 1 base from J, with 10 bases between. The CDR3 has 14 amino acids. The CDR3 nucleotides are TGCGCCAGCAGCCCGGTGAGCGGCACAGATACGCAGTATTTT. Amino acids: CASSPVSGTDTQYF.

The chain has TRBV15 and TRBJ1-2, with unresolved D. The CDR3 is 15 residues long. V shed 1 base and J shed 4 bases, with 13 bases lying between them. The germline CDR1 and CDR2 sequences are LNHNV and YYDKDF (reference sequence). DNA of the CDR3: TGTGCCACCAGCAGAGTTATGAGAGATATCTATGGCTACACCTTC. Encoded protein: CATSRVMRDIYGYTF.

The J gene is TRBJ1-2, the V gene TRBV18; TRBD1 matches at 7 bases. J gave up 4 bases and V 0 bases, and 5 bases lay outside the gene matches. Per germline, CDR1 KGHSH and CDR2 LQKENI. The CDR3 runs to 15 residues. The CDR3 reads CASSPPGTATYGYTF. The CDR3 bases are TGTGCCAGCTCACCACCCGGGACAGCCACCTATGGCTACACCTTC.

The chain employs TRBV1 and TRBJ1-4; TRBD1 is taken as the D call from the table, unchecked against the DNA. TRBV1 is classified as a pseudogene. The CDR3 consists of 17 residues. The CDR3 DNA follows: TGCACCAGCAGCCCGAATAGAGGACAGGGGGGTAATGAAAAACTGTTTTTT. As protein: CTSSPNRGQGGNEKLFF.